One and the same sample provided the 3 T cell receptor beta chains below, sequenced in a study of shared clonotypes between healthy human individuals. Measured with immunoSEQ multiplex PCR; TCRdb has only the in-frame clones, and not every one. Among roughly 1,500,000 clones listed, 95% to 99% were seen once. The sample comprised naive CD4+ T cells sorted from blood. Subset indicated: CD45RA+ positively selected. The origin of the receptors is a man aged 30 to 45 in good health.

The V call is TRBV6-5, the J call TRBJ1-2; D gene unclear. The CDR3 totals 15 residues. Looked up from germline, CDR1 is MNHEY and CDR2 is SVGAGI. Trimming cost V 2 bases and J 0 bases, with 10 bases left between them. CDR3 nucleotides: TGTGCCAGCAGTTACGGCAGGTCTCCTAACTATGGCTACACCTTC. Translated, it gives CASSYGRSPNYGYTF.

The CDR3: CASSLFGGQTYEQYF. The CDR3, as DNA: TGTGCCAGCAGTTTATTCGGGGGGCAAACCTACGAGCAGTACTTC. The chain has TRBV28 and TRBJ2-7; TRBD2 might be the D (7 bases). Trimming stripped 1 base from V and 2 bases from J, with 12 bases between. The CDR3 length is 15 residues. The germline CDR1 and CDR2 sequences are MDHEN and SYDVKM.

The rearrangement joins TRBV7-8 to TRBJ2-7; 7 nucleotides align to TRBD1. Trimming cost V 3 bases and J 5 bases; bases outside gene matches: 10. Germline CDR1 is SGHVS and CDR2 is FQNEAQ. The CDR3 is made up of 15 amino acids. CDR3 amino acids: CASSLTLDRYHEQYF. The CDR3 DNA reads as TGTGCCAGCAGCTTGACCTTGGACAGGTACCACGAGCAGTACTTC. Full variable domain (missing parts from reference TRBV7-8 and TRBJ2-7): GAGVSQSPRYKVAKRGQDVALRCDPISGHVSLFWYQQALGQGPEFLTYFQNEAQLDKSGLPSDRFFAERPEGSVSTLKIQRTQQEDSAVYLCASSLTLDRYHEQYFGPGTRLTVT.